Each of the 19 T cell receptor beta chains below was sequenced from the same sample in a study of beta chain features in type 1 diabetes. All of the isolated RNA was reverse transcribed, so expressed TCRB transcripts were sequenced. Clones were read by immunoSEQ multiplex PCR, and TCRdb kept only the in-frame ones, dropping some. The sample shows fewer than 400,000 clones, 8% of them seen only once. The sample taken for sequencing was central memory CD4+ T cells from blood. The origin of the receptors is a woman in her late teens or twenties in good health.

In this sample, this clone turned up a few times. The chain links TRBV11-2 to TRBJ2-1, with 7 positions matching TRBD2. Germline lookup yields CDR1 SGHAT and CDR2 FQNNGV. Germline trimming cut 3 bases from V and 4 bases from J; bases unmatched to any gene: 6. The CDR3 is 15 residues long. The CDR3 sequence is CASSLAPSGYNEQFF. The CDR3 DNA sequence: TGTGCCAGCAGCTTGGCGCCTAGCGGTTACAATGAGCAGTTCTTC.

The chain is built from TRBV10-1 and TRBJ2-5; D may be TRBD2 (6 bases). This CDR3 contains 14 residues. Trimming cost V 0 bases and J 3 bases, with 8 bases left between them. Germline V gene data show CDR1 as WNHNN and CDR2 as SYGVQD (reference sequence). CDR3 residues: CASSESTSEETQYF. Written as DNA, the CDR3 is TGCGCCAGCAGTGAGTCGACTAGTGAAGAGACCCAGTACTTC.

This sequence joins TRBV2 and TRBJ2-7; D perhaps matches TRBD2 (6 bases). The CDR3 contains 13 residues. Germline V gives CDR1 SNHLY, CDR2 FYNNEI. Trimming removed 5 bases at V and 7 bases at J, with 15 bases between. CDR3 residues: CASSKGTAGEQYF. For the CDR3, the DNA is TGTGCCAGCAGTAAAGGGACGGCGGGGGAGCAGTACTTC.

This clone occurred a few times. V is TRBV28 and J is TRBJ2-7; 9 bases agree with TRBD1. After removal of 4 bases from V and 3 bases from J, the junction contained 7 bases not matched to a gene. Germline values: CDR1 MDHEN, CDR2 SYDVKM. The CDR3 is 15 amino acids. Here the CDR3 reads CASSSSGTGNYEQYF. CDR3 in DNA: TGTGCCAGCAGTTCGTCCGGGACAGGGAACTACGAGCAGTACTTC.

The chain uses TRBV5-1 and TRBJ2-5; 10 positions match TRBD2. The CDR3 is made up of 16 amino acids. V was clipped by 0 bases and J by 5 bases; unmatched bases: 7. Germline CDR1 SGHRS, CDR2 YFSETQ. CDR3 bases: TGCGCCAGCAGCTTGGCGACTAGCGGGTTCGGTGAGACCCAGTACTTC. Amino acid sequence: CASSLATSGFGETQYF.

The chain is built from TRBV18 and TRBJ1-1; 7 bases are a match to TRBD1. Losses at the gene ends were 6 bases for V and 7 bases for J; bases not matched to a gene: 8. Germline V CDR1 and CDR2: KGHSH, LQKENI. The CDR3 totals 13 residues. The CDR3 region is CASSSPQGSEAFF. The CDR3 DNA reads TGTGCCAGCTCGAGTCCACAGGGGAGTGAAGCTTTCTTT.

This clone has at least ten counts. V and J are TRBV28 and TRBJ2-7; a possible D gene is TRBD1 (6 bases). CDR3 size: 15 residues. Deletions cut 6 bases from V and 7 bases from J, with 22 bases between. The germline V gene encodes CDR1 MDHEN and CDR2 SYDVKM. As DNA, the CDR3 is TGTGCCAGCAGGCCCGACAGGCCAAGGGGCCGGGAGCAGTACTTC. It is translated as CASRPDRPRGREQYF.

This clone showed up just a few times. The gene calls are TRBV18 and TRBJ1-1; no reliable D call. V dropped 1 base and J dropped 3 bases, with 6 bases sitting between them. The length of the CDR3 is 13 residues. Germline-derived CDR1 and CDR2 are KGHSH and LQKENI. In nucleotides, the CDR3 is TGTGCCAGCTCACCACAGGGAGACACTGAAGCTTTCTTT. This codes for CASSPQGDTEAFF. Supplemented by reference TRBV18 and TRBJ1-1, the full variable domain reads NAGVMQNPRHLVRRRGQEARLRCSPMKGHSHVYWYRQLPEEGLKFMVYLQKENIIDESGMPKERFSAEFPKEGPSILRIQQVVRGDSAAYFCASSPQGDTEAFFGQGTRLTVV.

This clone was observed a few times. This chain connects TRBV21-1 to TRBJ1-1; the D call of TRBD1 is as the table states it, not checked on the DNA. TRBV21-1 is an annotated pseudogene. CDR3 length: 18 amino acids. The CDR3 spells CASSTSRWPGGWGTEAFF. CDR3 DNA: TGTGCCAGCAGCACCTCGCGCTGGCCAGGGGGCTGGGGCACTGAAGCTTTCTTT.

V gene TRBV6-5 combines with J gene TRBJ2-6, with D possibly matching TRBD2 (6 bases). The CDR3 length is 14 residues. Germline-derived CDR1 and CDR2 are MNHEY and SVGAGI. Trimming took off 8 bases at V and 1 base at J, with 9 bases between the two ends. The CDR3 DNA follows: TGTGCCAGCTGTGCGGGGTCTGGGGCCAACGTCCTGACTTTC. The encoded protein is CASCAGSGANVLTF.

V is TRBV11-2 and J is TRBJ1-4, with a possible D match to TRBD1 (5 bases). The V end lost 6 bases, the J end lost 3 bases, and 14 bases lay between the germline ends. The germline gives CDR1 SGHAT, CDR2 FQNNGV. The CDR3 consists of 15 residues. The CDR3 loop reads CASRSSGTANEKLFF. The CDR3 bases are TGTGCCAGCAGAAGCTCCGGGACGGCTAATGAAAAACTGTTTTTT.

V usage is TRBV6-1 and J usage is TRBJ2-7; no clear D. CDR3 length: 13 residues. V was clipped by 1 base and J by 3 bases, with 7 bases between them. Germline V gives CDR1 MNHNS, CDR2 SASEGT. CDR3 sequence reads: CASSEGPRYEQYF. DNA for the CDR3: TGTGCCAGCAGTGAAGGGCCGCGCTACGAGCAGTACTTC.

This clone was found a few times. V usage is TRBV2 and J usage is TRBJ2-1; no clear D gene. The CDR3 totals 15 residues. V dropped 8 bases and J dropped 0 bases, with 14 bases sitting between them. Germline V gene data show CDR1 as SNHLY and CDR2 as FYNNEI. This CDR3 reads CASVLTGSSYNEQFF. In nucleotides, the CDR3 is TGTGCCAGCGTTCTGACTGGAAGCTCCTACAATGAGCAGTTCTTC.

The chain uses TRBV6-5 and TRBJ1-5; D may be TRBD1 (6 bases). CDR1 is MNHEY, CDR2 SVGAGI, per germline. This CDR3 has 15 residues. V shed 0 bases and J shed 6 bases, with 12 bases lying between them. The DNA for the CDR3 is TGTGCCAGCAGTTACTCGAAGGGGGGAAGTCAGCCCCAGCATTTT. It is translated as CASSYSKGGSQPQHF.

The DNA of the CDR3 is TGTGCCAGCTCCCAAGTAGCGGGAGTAGGCTACAATGAGCAGTTCTTC. Amino acids: CASSQVAGVGYNEQFF. V is TRBV18 and J is TRBJ2-1; 9 bases line up with TRBD2. The CDR3 is 16 residues long. V lost 6 bases and J lost 3; bases outside the gene matches: 9. Germline lookup yields CDR1 KGHSH and CDR2 LQKENI.

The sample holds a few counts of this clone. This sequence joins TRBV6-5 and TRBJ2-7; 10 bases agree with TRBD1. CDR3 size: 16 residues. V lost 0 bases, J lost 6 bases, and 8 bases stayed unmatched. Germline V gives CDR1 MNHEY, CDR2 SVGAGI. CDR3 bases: TGTGCCAGCAGTTACTCGGGCGGGACAGGGGTTTCCGAGCAGTACTTC. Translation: CASSYSGGTGVSEQYF.

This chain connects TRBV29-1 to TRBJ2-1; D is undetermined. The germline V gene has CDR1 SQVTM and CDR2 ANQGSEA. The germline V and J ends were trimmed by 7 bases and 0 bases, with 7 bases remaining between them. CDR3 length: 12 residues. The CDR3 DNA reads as TGCAGCGCGTTTAGCTCCTACAATGAGCAGTTCTTC. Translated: CSAFSSYNEQFF.

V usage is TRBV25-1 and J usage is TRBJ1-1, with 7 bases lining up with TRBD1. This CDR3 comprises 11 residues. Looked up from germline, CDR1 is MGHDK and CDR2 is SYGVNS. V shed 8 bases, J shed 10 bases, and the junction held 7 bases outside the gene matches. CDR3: CASRRGGPAFF. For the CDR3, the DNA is TGTGCCAGCCGCCGAGGGGGCCCAGCTTTCTTT.

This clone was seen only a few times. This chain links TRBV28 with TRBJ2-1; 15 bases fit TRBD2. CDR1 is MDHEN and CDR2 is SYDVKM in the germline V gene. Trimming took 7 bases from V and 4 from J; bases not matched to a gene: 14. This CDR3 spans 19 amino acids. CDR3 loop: CASTQTLGLAGGVYNEQFF. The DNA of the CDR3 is TGTGCCAGCACCCAAACCCTCGGACTAGCGGGAGGGGTATACAATGAGCAGTTCTTC.